These T cell receptor beta chains were read from a single sample in a study of T cell responses to AZD1222 COVID-19 vaccine. Assay used: immunoSEQ multiplex PCR; TCRdb lists only in-frame clones, some missing. The repertoire holds around 150,000 clones, with 75% to 95% as singletons. The sample consisted of peripheral blood, taken 28 days after the second dose of the MenACWY control vaccine. The source is an adult who received the MenACWY meningococcal vaccine as a control. The CDR3 runs from the conserved cysteine through the conserved F or W. A D gene is named only where the DNA matches it firmly.

j_gene,d_gene,v_gene,CDR3nt,CDR3aa
TRBJ1-1,NA,TRBV19,TGTGCCAGTAGTAGGCGGACCGACATGAACACTGAAGCTTTCTTT,CASSRRTDMNTEAFF
TRBJ2-3,TRBD2,TRBV2,TGTGCCAGCAGTGCGTGGACTAGCGGGGTCACAGATACGCAGTATTTT,CASSAWTSGVTDTQYF
TRBJ1-2,TRBD1,TRBV3-1/TRBV3-2,TGTGCCAGCAGCCAAGCGGACAGGGGCTATGGCTACACCTTC,CASSQADRGYGYTF
TRBJ2-1,TRBD1,TRBV5-8,TGTGCCAGCAGCTCTTCGATCGGGACAGGTTACAATGAGCAGTTCTTC,CASSSSIGTGYNEQFF
TRBJ2-5,TRBD2,TRBV4-3,TGCGCCAGCAGCCAAGGCGGTAGCGGGCAAGAGACCCAGTACTTC,CASSQGGSGQETQYF
TRBJ2-1,TRBD1,TRBV6-5,TGTGCCAGCAGCAAGGGACAGGGGGACAATGAGCAGTTCTTC,CASSKGQGDNEQFF
TRBJ2-5,NA,TRBV9,TGTGCCAGCAGCGGAGACGGAGAGACCCAGTACTTC,CASSGDGETQYF
TRBJ2-2,TRBD1,TRBV3-1/TRBV3-2,TGTGCCAGCAGCCAGGTGACAGGGGGAACCGGGGAGCTGTTTTTT,CASSQVTGGTGELFF
TRBJ1-5,NA,TRBV6-4,TGTGCCAGCAGTGACGACGCCTCGGGCAATCAGCCCCAGCATTTT,CASSDDASGNQPQHF
TRBJ2-7,TRBD1,TRBV10-3,TGTGCCATCAGTGGAGGACAGGATGACGAGCAGTACTTC,CAISGGQDDEQYF
TRBJ2-7,TRBD1,TRBV6-5,TGTGCCAGCAGTCGGGACAGCACCTACGAGCAGTACTTC,CASSRDSTYEQYF
TRBJ2-7,NA,TRBV28,TGTGCCAGCAGTAAACAGTTACACTTTTCCTACGAGCAGTACTTC,CASSKQLHFSYEQYF
TRBJ1-1,TRBD1,TRBV19,TGTGCCAGTAGTACAGGACAGGTTATGAACACTGAAGCTTTCTTT,CASSTGQVMNTEAFF
TRBJ2-7,NA,TRBV3-1/TRBV3-2,TGTGCCAGCAGCCAAGATTGTTACAAAGTTTCTCCTAGGAGCTCCTACGAGCAGTACTTC,CASSQDCYKVSPRSSYEQYF
TRBJ2-1,TRBD1,TRBV11-2,TGTGCCAGCAGCAAACTACAGGGGATTTACAATGAGCAGTTCTTC,CASSKLQGIYNEQFF
TRBJ2-7,NA,TRBV19,TGTGCCAGTAGGGGCCGGACTCGACCCTACGAGCAGTACTTC,CASRGRTRPYEQYF
TRBJ2-7,NA,TRBV7-9,TGTGCCAGCAGCGCCCAGGAGAGCTCCTACGAGCAGTACTTC,CASSAQESSYEQYF
TRBJ2-5,TRBD1,TRBV7-8,TGTGCCAGCAGCCCCCTCGTTAGTGTGACAGGGGGCTTGGAGACCCAGTACTTC,CASSPLVSVTGGLETQYF
TRBJ2-1,NA,TRBV10-2,TGCGCCAGCAGTGCTCAGCTCTACAATGAGCAGTTCTTC,CASSAQLYNEQFF
TRBJ1-1,NA,TRBV10-3,TGTGCCATCAGTGAGCCGACGACAGGGAACACTGAAGCTTTCTTT,CAISEPTTGNTEAFF
TRBJ2-1,NA,TRBV30,TGTGCCTGGAGTGTTAGGGTCTCCTACAATGAGCAGTTCTTC,CAWSVRVSYNEQFF
TRBJ2-3,TRBD2,TRBV6-4,TGTGCCAGCAGTCCACAGACTAGCGGGGGGGCCCGGACGCAGTATTTT,CASSPQTSGGARTQYF
TRBJ2-7,NA,TRBV12-5,TGTGCTAGTGGTTTGTCAGGGTCGGGTTGGGACTTC,CASGLSGSGWDF
TRBJ1-1,NA,TRBV29-1,TGCAGCGCACCCGACAGGTTTGACACTGAAGCTTTCTTT,CSAPDRFDTEAFF
TRBJ2-1,NA,TRBV27,TGTGCCAGCAGTCGGGGGCCCTACAATGAGCAGTTCTTC,CASSRGPYNEQFF
TRBJ2-3,NA,TRBV19,TGTGCCAGTACCATGATTGGGGGGCTGGGAGATACGCAGTATTTT,CASTMIGGLGDTQYF
TRBJ1-4,TRBD1,TRBV19,TGTGCCAGTAGTCCCGGGACAGTTGGAAATGAAAAACTGTTTTTT,CASSPGTVGNEKLFF
TRBJ2-7,NA,TRBV29-1,TGCAGCGTAGTGGACAGTCCCTACGAGCAGTACTTC,CSVVDSPYEQYF
TRBJ2-6,NA,TRBV2,TGTGCCAGCAGTGAGTTCCCGGGGCCTGGGGCCAACGTCCTGACTTTC,CASSEFPGPGANVLTF
TRBJ2-3,NA,TRBV5-1,TGCGCCAGCAGCCGGGACGTGGGGAACACAGATACGCAGTATTTT,CASSRDVGNTDTQYF
TRBJ1-1,NA,TRBV11-2,TGTGCCAGCAGCTTGAACAGGGCGGCTGAAGCTTTCTTT,CASSLNRAAEAFF
TRBJ1-1,TRBD1,TRBV29-1,TGCAGCGTTGCCTGGCGAGGGGACAGGGACACTGAAGCTTTCTTT,CSVAWRGDRDTEAFF
TRBJ2-3,NA,TRBV27,TGTGCCAGCACCAGTCATCTAACAGATACGCAGTATTTT,CASTSHLTDTQYF
TRBJ1-2,NA,TRBV28,TGTGCCAGCCGGACGGGAACTAACTATGGCTACACCTTC,CASRTGTNYGYTF